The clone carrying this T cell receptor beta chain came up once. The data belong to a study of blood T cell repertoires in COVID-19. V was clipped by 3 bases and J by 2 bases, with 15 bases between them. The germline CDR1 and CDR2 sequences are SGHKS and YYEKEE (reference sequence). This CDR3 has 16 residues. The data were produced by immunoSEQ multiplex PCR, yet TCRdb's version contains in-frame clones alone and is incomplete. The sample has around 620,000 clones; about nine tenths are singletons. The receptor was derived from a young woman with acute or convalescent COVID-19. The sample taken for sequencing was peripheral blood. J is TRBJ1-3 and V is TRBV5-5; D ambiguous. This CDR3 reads CASSSLRPGTGNTIYF. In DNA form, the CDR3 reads TGTGCCAGCAGCTCTCTTCGCCCGGGTACTGGAAACACCATATATTTT.